The 4 T cell receptor beta chains in this list originate from one sample, sequenced in a study of blood T cell repertoires in COVID-19. Some clones are missing from TCRdb's copy, which holds only in-frame ones; the method was immunoSEQ multiplex PCR. The sample carries roughly 250,000 clones, roughly 88% recorded once. Sequencing was carried out using peripheral blood. The receptors come from a woman aged 40-49 years who had recovered from COVID-19.

The chain uses TRBV11-2 and TRBJ2-1, with 8 bases identical to TRBD2. The length of the CDR3 is 16 residues. Germline values: CDR1 SGHAT, CDR2 FQNNGV. J was trimmed by 4 bases and V by 4 bases; bases with no gene match: 9. CDR3 nucleotides: TGTGCCAGCAGCTCCCGTGGTAGCGGGAAATACAATGAGCAGTTCTTC. Translation gives CASSSRGSGKYNEQFF.

This clone occurred once. This rearrangement joins TRBV11-2 to TRBJ2-7; 8 nucleotides align to TRBD2. V dropped 5 bases and J dropped 2; count of bases not matched to a gene: 5. CDR1 and CDR2 (germline): SGHAT, FQNNGV. There are 14 residues in the CDR3. CDR3 nucleotides: TGTGCCAGCAGCAACGAGCGGGGGCCCTACGAGCAGTACTTC. It translates to CASSNERGPYEQYF.

This clone showed up just once. The gene calls are TRBV12-5 and TRBJ2-1; 12 bases are a match to TRBD2. The CDR3 is 18 amino acids. Germline CDR1 is LGHNT and CDR2 is FRNRAP. The junction had 14 bases not matched to a gene; V was cut back by 5 bases and J by 6 bases. The CDR3 here is CASGRPSIGTSGFNEQFF. The CDR3 region has the DNA TGTGCTAGTGGTAGGCCCTCGATCGGGACTAGCGGGTTCAATGAGCAGTTCTTC.

The chain carries TRBV15 and TRBJ2-7, with a weak D call TRBD1 (5 bases). V shed 5 bases and J shed 1 base, with 15 bases lying between them. Germline lookup yields CDR1 LNHNV and CDR2 YYDKDF (reference sequence). The CDR3 consists of 15 residues. The CDR3 loop reads CATSEGAYMSYEQYF. The CDR3 coding sequence is TGTGCCACCAGCGAAGGGGCTTATATGTCCTACGAGCAGTACTTC.